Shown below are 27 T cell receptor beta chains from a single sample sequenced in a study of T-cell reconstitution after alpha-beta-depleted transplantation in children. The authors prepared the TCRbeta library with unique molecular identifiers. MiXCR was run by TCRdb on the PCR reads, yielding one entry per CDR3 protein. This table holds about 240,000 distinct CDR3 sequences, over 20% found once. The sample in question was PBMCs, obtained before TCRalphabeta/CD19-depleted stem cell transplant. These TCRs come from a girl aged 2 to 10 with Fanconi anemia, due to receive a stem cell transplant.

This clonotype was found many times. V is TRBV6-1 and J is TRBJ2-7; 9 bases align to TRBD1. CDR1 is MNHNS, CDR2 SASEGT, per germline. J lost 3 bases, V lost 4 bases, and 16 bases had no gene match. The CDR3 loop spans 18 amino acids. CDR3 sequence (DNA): TGTGCCAGCAGTGGGACCCAAAGACAGGGGGTTTGGGACTACGAGCAGTACTTC. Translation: CASSGTQRQGVWDYEQYF.

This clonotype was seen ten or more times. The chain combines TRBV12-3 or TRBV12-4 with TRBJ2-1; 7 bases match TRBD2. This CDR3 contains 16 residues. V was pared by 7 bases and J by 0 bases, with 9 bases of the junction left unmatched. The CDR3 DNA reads TGTGCCAGCACCAAACCCGGGACTACCTCCTACAATGAGCAGTTCTTC. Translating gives CASTKPGTTSYNEQFF.

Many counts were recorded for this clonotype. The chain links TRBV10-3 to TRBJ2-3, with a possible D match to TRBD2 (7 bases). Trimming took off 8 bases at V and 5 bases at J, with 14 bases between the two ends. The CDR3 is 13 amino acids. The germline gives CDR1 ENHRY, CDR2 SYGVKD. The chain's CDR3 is CAIGGAGEDTQYF. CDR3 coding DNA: TGTGCCATCGGGGGGGCAGGGGAAGATACGCAGTATTTT.

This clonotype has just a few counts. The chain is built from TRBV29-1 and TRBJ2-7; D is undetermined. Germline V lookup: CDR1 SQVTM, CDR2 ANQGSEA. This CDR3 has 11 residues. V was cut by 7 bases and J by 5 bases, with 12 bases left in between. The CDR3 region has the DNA TGCAGCGCCGGTTCTCTGGACGAGCAGTACTTC. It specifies CSAGSLDEQYF.

The CDR3 bases are TGCAGCGCCACGGACAGGGAGTACGAGCAGTACTTC. Translated, it gives CSATDREYEQYF. The chain uses TRBV29-1 and TRBJ2-7; 8 positions match TRBD1. The germline V gene has CDR1 SQVTM and CDR2 ANQGSEA. The CDR3 is 12 amino acids. Losses at the gene ends were 7 bases for V and 4 bases for J; bases not matched to a gene: 6.

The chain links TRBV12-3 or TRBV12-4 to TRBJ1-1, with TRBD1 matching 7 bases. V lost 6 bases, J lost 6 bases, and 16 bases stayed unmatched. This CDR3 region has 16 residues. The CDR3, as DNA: TGTGCCAGCAGAGCTGGACAGGCGTTAGGCGCCTCTGAAGCTTTCTTT. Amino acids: CASRAGQALGASEAFF.

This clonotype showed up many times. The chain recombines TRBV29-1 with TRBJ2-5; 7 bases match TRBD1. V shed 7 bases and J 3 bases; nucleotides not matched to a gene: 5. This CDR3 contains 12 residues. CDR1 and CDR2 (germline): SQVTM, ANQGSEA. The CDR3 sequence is CSGRDSKETQYF. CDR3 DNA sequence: TGCAGCGGAAGGGACAGTAAAGAGACCCAGTACTTC.

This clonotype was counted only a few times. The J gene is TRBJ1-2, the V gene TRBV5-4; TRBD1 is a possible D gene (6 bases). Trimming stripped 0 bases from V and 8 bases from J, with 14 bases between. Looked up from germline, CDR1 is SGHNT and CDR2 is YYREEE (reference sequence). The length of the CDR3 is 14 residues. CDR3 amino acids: CASSLAAGVGGYTF. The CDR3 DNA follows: TGTGCCAGCAGCTTGGCGGCAGGGGTAGGAGGCTACACCTTC.

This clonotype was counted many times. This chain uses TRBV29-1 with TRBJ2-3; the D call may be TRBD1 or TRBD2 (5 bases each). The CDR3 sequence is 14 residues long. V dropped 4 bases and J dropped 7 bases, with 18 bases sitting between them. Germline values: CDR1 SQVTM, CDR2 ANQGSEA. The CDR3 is CSVVWDPGVYTQYF. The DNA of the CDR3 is TGCAGCGTTGTATGGGACCCCGGCGTGTATACGCAGTATTTT.

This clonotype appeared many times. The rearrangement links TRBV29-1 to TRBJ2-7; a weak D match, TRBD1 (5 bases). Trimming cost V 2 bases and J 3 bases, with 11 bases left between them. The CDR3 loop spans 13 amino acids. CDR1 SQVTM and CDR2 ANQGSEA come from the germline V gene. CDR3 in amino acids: CSVESGAYYEQYF. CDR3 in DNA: TGCAGCGTTGAATCTGGGGCCTACTACGAGCAGTACTTC.

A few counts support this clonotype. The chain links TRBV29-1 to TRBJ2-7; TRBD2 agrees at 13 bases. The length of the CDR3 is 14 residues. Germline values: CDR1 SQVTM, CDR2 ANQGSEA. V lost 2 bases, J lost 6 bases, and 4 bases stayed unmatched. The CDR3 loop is CSVETGLAGVEQYF. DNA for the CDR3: TGCAGCGTTGAAACCGGACTAGCGGGAGTCGAGCAGTACTTC.

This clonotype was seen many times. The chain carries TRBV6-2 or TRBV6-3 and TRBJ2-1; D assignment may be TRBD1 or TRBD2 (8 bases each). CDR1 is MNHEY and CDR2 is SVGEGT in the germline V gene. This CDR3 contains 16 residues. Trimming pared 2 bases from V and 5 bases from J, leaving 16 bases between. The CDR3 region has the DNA TGTGCCAGCAGTTACCGGACAGGGACTAGAAACAATGAGCAGTTCTTC. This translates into CASSYRTGTRNNEQFF.

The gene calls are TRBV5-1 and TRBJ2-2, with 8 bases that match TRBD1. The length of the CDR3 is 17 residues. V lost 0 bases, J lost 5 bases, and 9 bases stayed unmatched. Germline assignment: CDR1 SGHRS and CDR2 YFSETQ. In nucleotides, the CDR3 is TGCGCCAGCAGCTTGGCCTACCCAGGGGGCGCAACCGGGGAGCTGTTTTTT. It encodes CASSLAYPGGATGELFF.

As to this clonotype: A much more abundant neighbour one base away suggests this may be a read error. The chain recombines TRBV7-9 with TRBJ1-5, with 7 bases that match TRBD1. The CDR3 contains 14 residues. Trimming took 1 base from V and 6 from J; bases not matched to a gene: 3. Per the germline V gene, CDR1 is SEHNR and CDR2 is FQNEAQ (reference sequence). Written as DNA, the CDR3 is TGTGCCAGCAGCTTAGACAGGGGAAGTCAGCCCCAGCATTTT. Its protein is CASSLDRGSQPQHF. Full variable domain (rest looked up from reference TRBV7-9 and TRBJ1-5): DTGVSQNPRHKITKRGQNVTFRCDPISEHNRLYWYRQTLGQGPEFLTYFQNEAQLEKSRLLSDRFSAERPKGSFSTLEIQRTEQGDSAMYLCASSLDRGSQPQHFGDGTRLSIL.

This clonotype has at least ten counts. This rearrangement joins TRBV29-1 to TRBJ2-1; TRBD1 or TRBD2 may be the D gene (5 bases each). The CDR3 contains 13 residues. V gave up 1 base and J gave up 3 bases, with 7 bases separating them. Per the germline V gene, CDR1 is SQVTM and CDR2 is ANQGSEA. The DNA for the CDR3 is TGCAGCGTTGAAGCAGGGAGCTACAATGAGCAGTTCTTC. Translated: CSVEAGSYNEQFF.

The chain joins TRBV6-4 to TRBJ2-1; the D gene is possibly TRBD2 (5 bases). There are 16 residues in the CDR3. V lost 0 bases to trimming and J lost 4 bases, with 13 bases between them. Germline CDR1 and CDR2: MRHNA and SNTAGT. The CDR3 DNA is TGTGCCAGCAGTGACTCTGGCGGGCAAGATTACAATGAGCAGTTCTTC. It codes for CASSDSGGQDYNEQFF.

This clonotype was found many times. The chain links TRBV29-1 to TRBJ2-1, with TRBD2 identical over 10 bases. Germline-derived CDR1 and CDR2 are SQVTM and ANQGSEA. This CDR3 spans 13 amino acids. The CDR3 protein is CSTPAGGYNEQFF. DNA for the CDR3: TGCAGTACCCCAGCGGGAGGGTACAATGAGCAGTTCTTC.

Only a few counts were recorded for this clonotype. The CDR3 sequence: CASSLELVATQYF. The CDR3 nucleotides read TGCGCCAGCAGCTTGGAACTAGTGGCTACGCAGTATTTT. The genes are TRBV5-1 and TRBJ2-3, with D possibly being TRBD2 (5 bases). CDR3 length: 13 amino acids. Germline assignment: CDR1 SGHRS and CDR2 YFSETQ. Trimming left V 0 bases short and J 8 bases short, with 10 bases between.

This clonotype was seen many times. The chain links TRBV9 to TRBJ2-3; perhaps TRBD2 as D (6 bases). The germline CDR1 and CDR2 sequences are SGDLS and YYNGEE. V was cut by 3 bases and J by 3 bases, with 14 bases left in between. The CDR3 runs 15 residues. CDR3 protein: CASSALLARTDTQYF. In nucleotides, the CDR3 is TGTGCCAGCAGCGCCTTACTAGCCCGTACAGATACGCAGTATTTT.

In nucleotides, the CDR3 is TGTGCCAGCAGCACCAGGGTCCGCTCCTACAATGAGCAGTTCTTC. Protein sequence: CASSTRVRSYNEQFF. The chain recombines TRBV7-8 with TRBJ2-1; tentatively, D is TRBD1 (5 bases). Looked up from germline, CDR1 is SGHVS and CDR2 is FQNEAQ. Trimming took off 5 bases at V and 0 bases at J, with 11 bases between the two ends. The CDR3 spans 15 residues.

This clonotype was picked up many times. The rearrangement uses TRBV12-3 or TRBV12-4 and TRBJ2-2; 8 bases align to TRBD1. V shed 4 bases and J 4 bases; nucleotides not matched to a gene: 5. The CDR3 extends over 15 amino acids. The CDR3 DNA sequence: TGTGCCAGCAGTTCTAGGGGGACAGGCACCGGGGAGCTGTTTTTT. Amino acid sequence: CASSSRGTGTGELFF.

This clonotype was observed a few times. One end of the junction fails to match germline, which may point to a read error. The CDR3 here is CSAVDTGTSGVIDF. For the CDR3, the DNA is TGCAGCGCTGTCGATACCGGGACTAGCGGGGTTATCGACTTC. The chain employs TRBV29-1 and TRBJ2-7; 13 bases match TRBD2. The CDR3 runs to 14 residues. Germline CDR1 reads SQVTM; CDR2 reads ANQGSEA.

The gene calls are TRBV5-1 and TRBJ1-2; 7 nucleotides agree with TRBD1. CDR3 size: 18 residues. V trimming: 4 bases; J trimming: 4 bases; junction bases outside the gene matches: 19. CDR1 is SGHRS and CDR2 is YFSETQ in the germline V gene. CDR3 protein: CASSPVPIMTGFGYGYTF. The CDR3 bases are TGCGCCAGCAGCCCGGTCCCCATCATGACAGGGTTTGGCTATGGCTACACCTTC.

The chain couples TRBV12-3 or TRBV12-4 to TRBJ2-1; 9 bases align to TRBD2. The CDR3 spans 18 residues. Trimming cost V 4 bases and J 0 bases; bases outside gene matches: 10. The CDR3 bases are TGTGCCAGCAGTTCCCAGGGACTAGCTCCGAGCTCCTACAATGAGCAGTTCTTC. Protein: CASSSQGLAPSSYNEQFF.

The CDR3 here is CASSLNWGSEETQYF. The CDR3 region has the DNA TGCGCCAGCAGCTTGAATTGGGGGTCGGAAGAGACCCAGTACTTC. V and J are TRBV5-1 and TRBJ2-5; D possibly matches TRBD1 or TRBD2 (5 bases each). The germline gives CDR1 SGHRS, CDR2 YFSETQ. The CDR3 spans 15 residues. V lost 1 base and J 3 bases, leaving 13 bases between the germline ends.

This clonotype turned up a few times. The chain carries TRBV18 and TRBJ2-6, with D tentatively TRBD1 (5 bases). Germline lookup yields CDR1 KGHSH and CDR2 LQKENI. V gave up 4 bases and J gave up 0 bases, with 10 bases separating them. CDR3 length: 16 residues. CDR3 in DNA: TGTGCCAGCTCACTGGTAGGGGTCTCTGGGGCCAACGTCCTGACTTTC. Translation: CASSLVGVSGANVLTF. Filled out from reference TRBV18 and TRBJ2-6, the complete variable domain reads NAGVMQNPRHLVRRRGQEARLRCSPMKGHSHVYWYRQLPEEGLKFMVYLQKENIIDESGMPKERFSAEFPKEGPSILRIQQVVRGDSAAYFCASSLVGVSGANVLTFGAGSRLTVL.

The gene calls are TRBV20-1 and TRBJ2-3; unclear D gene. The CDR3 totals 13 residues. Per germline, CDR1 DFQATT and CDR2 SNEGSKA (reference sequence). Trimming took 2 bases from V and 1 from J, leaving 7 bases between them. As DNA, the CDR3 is TGCAGTGCTAGAAAGGACGGCACAGATACGCAGTATTTT. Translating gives CSARKDGTDTQYF.